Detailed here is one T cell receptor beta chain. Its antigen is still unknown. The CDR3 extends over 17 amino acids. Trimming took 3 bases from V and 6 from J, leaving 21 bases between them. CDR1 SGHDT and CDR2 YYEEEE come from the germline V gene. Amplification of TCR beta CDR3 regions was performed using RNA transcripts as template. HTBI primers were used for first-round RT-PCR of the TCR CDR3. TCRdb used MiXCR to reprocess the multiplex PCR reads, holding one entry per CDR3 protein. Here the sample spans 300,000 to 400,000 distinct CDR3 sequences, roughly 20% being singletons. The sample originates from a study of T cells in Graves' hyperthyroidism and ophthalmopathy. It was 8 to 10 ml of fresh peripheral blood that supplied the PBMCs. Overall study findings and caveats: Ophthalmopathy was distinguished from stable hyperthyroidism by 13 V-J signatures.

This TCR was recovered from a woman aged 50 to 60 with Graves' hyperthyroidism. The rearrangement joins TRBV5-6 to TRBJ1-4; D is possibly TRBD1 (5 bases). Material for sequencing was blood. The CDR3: CASSSTSSWGGDEKLFF. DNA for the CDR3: TGTGCCAGCAGCTCCACCTCGTCGTGGGGCGGGGATGAAAAACTGTTTTTT.